The 6 T cell receptor beta chains given below trace back to one sample, sequenced in a study of cytomegalovirus exposure and HLA in healthy donors. PCR employed 60 Vbeta and 13 Jbeta primers. Generated by immunoSEQ multiplex PCR, the TCRdb table keeps only in-frame clones and is missing some. This table holds some 180,000 clones, more than 65% found once. Sequencing was done on a sample of PBMCs. The receptor source for this set is a girl aged 2-15 years in good health and CMV-seropositive.

The gene calls are TRBV12-5 and TRBJ2-3, with D possibly TRBD2 on 6 matching bases. Germline-derived CDR1 and CDR2 are LGHNT and FRNRAP. V was trimmed by 5 bases and J by 2 bases, leaving 20 bases between them. This CDR3 is 17 amino acids long. CDR3 nucleotides: TGTGCTAGTGGTCTCAAGCCCGGGACTCCGTTCACAGATACGCAGTATTTT. This gives the protein CASGLKPGTPFTDTQYF. Full variable domain (missing parts from reference TRBV12-5 and TRBJ2-3): DARVTQTPRHKVTEMGQEVTMRCQPILGHNTVFWYRQTMMQGLELLAYFRNRAPLDDSGMPKDRFSAEMPDATLATLKIQPSEPRDSAVYFCASGLKPGTPFTDTQYFGPGTRLTVL.

This clone appeared a few times. The J gene is TRBJ1-2, the V gene TRBV2; weak D call: TRBD1 (6 bases). Per the germline V gene, CDR1 is SNHLY and CDR2 is FYNNEI. The CDR3 totals 14 residues. V gave up 6 bases and J gave up 5 bases, with 16 bases separating them. CDR3 in DNA: TGTGCCAGCAGGGGGGACAATGGGCAATATGGCTACACCTTC. Translating gives CASRGDNGQYGYTF.

The chain carries TRBV9 and TRBJ1-1, with D possibly TRBD1 on 6 matching bases. CDR1 is SGDLS and CDR2 is YYNGEE in the germline V gene. V lost 0 bases and J lost 0, with 15 bases in between. The CDR3 runs to 17 residues. This CDR3 reads CASSVAGQLRMNTEAFF. CDR3 coding DNA: TGTGCCAGCAGCGTAGCCGGACAGCTACGCATGAACACTGAAGCTTTCTTT.

V gene TRBV11-2 combines with J gene TRBJ2-2; TRBD1 agrees at 8 bases. Germline loops: CDR1 SGHAT, CDR2 FQNNGV. The J segment lost 5 bases and the V segment lost 1 base, leaving 9 bases of the junction unmatched. CDR3 size: 17 residues. The CDR3 protein is CASSLGTGRVNTGELFF. The CDR3 bases are TGTGCCAGCAGCTTAGGGACAGGGCGGGTCAATACCGGGGAGCTGTTTTTT.

V gene TRBV9 combines with J gene TRBJ2-7; 7 bases map to TRBD1. The V and J ends lost 4 bases and 3 bases, in that order; junction bases with no gene match: 7. CDR3 length: 14 amino acids. The germline gives CDR1 SGDLS, CDR2 YYNGEE. CDR3: CASSFRDSNYEQYF. CDR3 in DNA: TGTGCCAGCAGCTTCCGGGACAGTAACTACGAGCAGTACTTC.

This rearrangement joins TRBV13 to TRBJ2-1; 16 bases are a match to TRBD2. The CDR3 runs 18 residues. Germline-derived CDR1 and CDR2 are PRHDT and FYEKMQ (reference sequence). The V gene end was trimmed by 5 bases and the J gene end by 4 bases; junction bases not matched to a gene: 8. The CDR3 region has the DNA TGTGCCAGCAGCCCGGGACTAGCGGGAGGGGTAAGGTACAATGAGCAGTTCTTC. Translation: CASSPGLAGGVRYNEQFF.